These 20 T cell receptor beta chains were all obtained from the same sample, sequenced in a study of cytomegalovirus exposure and HLA in healthy donors. Method: immunoSEQ multiplex PCR; TCRdb's copy keeps in-frame clones and lacks some. The repertoire has over 150,000 clones, approximately 86% of them found once; the top ten carry 2% to 2.5%. The material sequenced was PBMCs. The receptors here all came from a woman aged 18-29 years in good health and CMV-seronegative.

The chain has TRBV18 and TRBJ1-1, with 10 bases fitting TRBD1. J gave up 5 bases and V 3 bases, and 6 bases lay outside the gene matches. CDR3 length: 15 amino acids. Germline loops: CDR1 KGHSH, CDR2 LQKENI. The CDR3 is CASSPGTGVKTEAFF. CDR3 bases: TGTGCCAGCTCACCGGGGACAGGGGTAAAGACTGAAGCTTTCTTT.

The rearrangement joins TRBV6-5 to TRBJ2-3, with 7 bases lining up with TRBD1. There are 14 residues in the CDR3. With 2 bases clipped from V and 3 bases from J, the junction kept 2 bases outside the gene matches. Germline V lookup: CDR1 MNHEY, CDR2 SVGAGI. This chain's CDR3 is CASSYEQGTDTQYF. The CDR3 DNA reads TGTGCCAGCAGTTACGAACAGGGGACAGATACGCAGTATTTT.

This clone was counted a single time. J is TRBJ1-1 and V is TRBV7-9, with 7 bases fitting TRBD1. This CDR3 spans 15 amino acids. Germline V gene data show CDR1 as SEHNR and CDR2 as FQNEAQ (reference sequence). V shed 5 bases and J 1 base; nucleotides not matched to a gene: 7. This chain's CDR3 is CASSTRDRENTEAFF. The CDR3 coding sequence is TGTGCCAGCAGCACCCGGGACAGAGAGAACACTGAAGCTTTCTTT.

The V call is TRBV14, the J call TRBJ2-7; 9 bases are shared with TRBD1. The CDR3 sequence is 14 residues long. V gave up 3 bases and J gave up 2 bases; unmatched junction bases: 2. CDR1 and CDR2 from the germline V gene are SGHDN and FVKESK. CDR3 protein: CASSHGTGPYEQYF. In DNA, the CDR3 is TGTGCCAGCAGCCACGGGACAGGGCCCTACGAGCAGTACTTC. Drawing the rest from reference TRBV14 and TRBJ2-7, the complete variable domain is EAGVTQFPSHSVIEKGQTVTLRCDPISGHDNLYWYRRVMGKEIKFLLHFVKESKQDESGMPNNRFLAERTGGTYSTLKVQPAELEDSGVYFCASSHGTGPYEQYFGPGTRLTVT.

The chain couples TRBV7-9 to TRBJ2-3; TRBD2 is a possible D gene (6 bases). Looked up from germline, CDR1 is SEHNR and CDR2 is FQNEAQ (reference sequence). V shed 1 base and J shed 5 bases, with 10 bases lying between them. This CDR3 has 14 amino acids. For the CDR3, the DNA is TGTGCCAGCAGCTTAGGACTAGATAGAGATACGCAGTATTTT. Its translation: CASSLGLDRDTQYF.

This chain connects TRBV27 to TRBJ1-1, with D hard to call. The germline V gene has CDR1 MNHEY and CDR2 SMNVEV (reference sequence). The V end lost 5 bases, the J end lost 5 bases, and 18 bases lay between the germline ends. The CDR3 is 15 amino acids. The CDR3 nucleotides are TGTGCCAGCAGTCCCTTCCAGGTTGATAAGACTGAAGCTTTCTTT. Translation gives CASSPFQVDKTEAFF.

This chain uses TRBV9 with TRBJ2-7; 7 positions match TRBD2. CDR1 is SGDLS and CDR2 is YYNGEE in the germline V gene. Trimming removed 0 bases from V and 5 bases from J; junction bases left unmatched: 11. This CDR3 is 16 amino acids long. The CDR3 bases are TGTGCCAGCAGCGTAGGGGGCGGACTAGAGCTCAACGAGCAGTACTTC. Translated: CASSVGGGLELNEQYF.

The chain employs TRBV12-5 and TRBJ2-3; a possible D gene is TRBD1 (5 bases). Per the germline V gene, CDR1 is LGHNT and CDR2 is FRNRAP. The V end was cut by 1 base, the J end by 2 bases, with 13 bases between. The CDR3 extends over 16 amino acids. The CDR3 region has the DNA TGTGCTAGTGGTTTGGCAGACAGTTATGCCACAGATACGCAGTATTTT. Protein: CASGLADSYATDTQYF.

The chain is built from TRBV19 and TRBJ2-4, with 10 bases lining up with TRBD2. The trim removed 1 base at V and 7 bases at J, leaving 1 base unmatched. This CDR3 region has 14 residues. From germline, CDR1 is LNHDA and CDR2 SQIVND (reference sequence). The CDR3 protein is CASSIAAGGNIQYF. For the CDR3, the DNA is TGTGCCAGTAGTATAGCAGCGGGGGGGAACATTCAGTACTTC.

The chain employs TRBV4-3 and TRBJ1-3; D unresolved. CDR1 and CDR2 from the germline V gene are LGHNA and YSLEER. The CDR3 length is 15 residues. The V and J ends lost 0 bases and 0 bases respectively, with 6 bases between them. CDR3 sequence: CASSQDPSSGNTIYF. The CDR3 DNA reads as TGCGCCAGCAGCCAAGATCCGAGCTCTGGAAACACCATATATTTT.

The chain uses TRBV18 and TRBJ1-5; D uncertain. The CDR3 length is 14 residues. In germline, CDR1 is KGHSH, CDR2 LQKENI. V shed 3 bases and J shed 7 bases, with 13 bases lying between them. This CDR3 reads CASSPAASDQPQHF. In DNA, the CDR3 is TGTGCCAGCTCACCTGCGGCTTCTGACCAGCCCCAGCATTTT. Looking up the rest from reference TRBV18 and TRBJ1-5 gives the full variable domain: NAGVMQNPRHLVRRRGQEARLRCSPMKGHSHVYWYRQLPEEGLKFMVYLQKENIIDESGMPKERFSAEFPKEGPSILRIQQVVRGDSAAYFCASSPAASDQPQHFGDGTRLSIL.

The chain has TRBV5-1 and TRBJ1-1, with TRBD1 as a possible D gene (6 bases). Trimming stripped 2 bases from V and 4 bases from J, with 15 bases between. CDR1 is SGHRS and CDR2 is YFSETQ in the germline V gene. The CDR3 totals 15 residues. The CDR3 reads CASSFGGGRGTEAFF. DNA for the CDR3: TGCGCCAGCAGCTTCGGGGGGGGCCGGGGCACTGAAGCTTTCTTT.

The chain links TRBV11-3 to TRBJ2-1, with 7 bases aligning to TRBD2. Germline trimming cut 2 bases from V and 5 bases from J; bases unmatched to any gene: 9. The CDR3 consists of 16 residues. Germline lookup yields CDR1 SGHNT and CDR2 YENEEA. In DNA form, the CDR3 reads TGTGCCAGCAGCTTATGGGGCGGGAGCCTTCACAATGAGCAGTTCTTC. Its translation is CASSLWGGSLHNEQFF.

This sequence joins TRBV7-9 and TRBJ1-2, with D uncertain. CDR1 and CDR2 from the germline V gene are SEHNR and FQNEAQ (reference sequence). V lost 1 base and J lost 4, with 10 bases in between. The CDR3 contains 14 residues. CDR3 sequence reads: CASSLGRTPYGYTF. In nucleotides, the CDR3 is TGTGCCAGCAGCTTAGGTCGGACTCCCTATGGCTACACCTTC.

The chain uses TRBV6-6 and TRBJ2-7, with TRBD1 matching 9 bases. Germline V gene lookup returns CDR1 MNHNY and CDR2 SVGAGI (reference sequence). After removal of 0 bases from V and 9 bases from J, the junction contained 12 bases not matched to a gene. The CDR3 is 16 residues long. The CDR3, as DNA: TGTGCCAGCAGTTACTCAGACAGGGGGTCGGCTACGGGGCAGTACTTC. Encoded protein: CASSYSDRGSATGQYF.

This chain joins TRBV9 and TRBJ1-2; 8 nucleotides line up with TRBD1. V was clipped by 0 bases and J by 3 bases; unmatched bases: 4. The CDR3 contains 15 residues. Germline V gives CDR1 SGDLS, CDR2 YYNGEE. In DNA form, the CDR3 reads TGTGCCAGCAGCGTAGACGGGACAGGTCACTATGGCTACACCTTC. Translating gives CASSVDGTGHYGYTF.

V gene TRBV12-5 combines with J gene TRBJ1-2; no clear D. In germline, CDR1 is LGHNT, CDR2 FRNRAP. The CDR3 spans 14 residues. The germline V and J ends were trimmed by 3 bases and 5 bases, with 13 bases remaining between them. CDR3 region: CASGFQTTSYGYTF. CDR3 nucleotide sequence: TGTGCTAGTGGTTTTCAGACAACTTCTTATGGCTACACCTTC.

The chain is built from TRBV27 and TRBJ2-5; TRBD1 matches at 8 bases. V dropped 4 bases and J dropped 5; count of bases not matched to a gene: 6. CDR1 MNHEY and CDR2 SMNVEV come from the germline V gene (reference sequence). There are 14 residues in the CDR3. CDR3: CASSSQGARETQYF. CDR3 coding DNA: TGTGCCAGCAGTTCCCAGGGGGCGCGGGAGACCCAGTACTTC.

The rearrangement links TRBV5-6 to TRBJ2-1; 13 bases match TRBD2. This CDR3 spans 18 amino acids. Germline V gene sequence: CDR1 SGHDT, CDR2 YYEEEE. The junction had 8 bases not matched to a gene; V was cut back by 0 bases and J by 5 bases. The CDR3 DNA reads as TGTGCCAGCAGCTTGGTACTAGCGGGAGGGCCCTCGAACAATGAGCAGTTCTTC. Its protein is CASSLVLAGGPSNNEQFF.

This chain joins TRBV7-9 and TRBJ2-4, with a possible D match to TRBD1 (6 bases). The CDR3 is 16 residues long. The V end was cut by 4 bases, the J end by 0 bases, with 13 bases between. The germline gives CDR1 SEHNR, CDR2 FQNEAQ (reference sequence). The CDR3 is CASSSRPGEAKNIQYF. CDR3 nucleotide sequence: TGTGCCAGCAGCTCAAGGCCAGGGGAAGCCAAAAACATTCAGTACTTC.